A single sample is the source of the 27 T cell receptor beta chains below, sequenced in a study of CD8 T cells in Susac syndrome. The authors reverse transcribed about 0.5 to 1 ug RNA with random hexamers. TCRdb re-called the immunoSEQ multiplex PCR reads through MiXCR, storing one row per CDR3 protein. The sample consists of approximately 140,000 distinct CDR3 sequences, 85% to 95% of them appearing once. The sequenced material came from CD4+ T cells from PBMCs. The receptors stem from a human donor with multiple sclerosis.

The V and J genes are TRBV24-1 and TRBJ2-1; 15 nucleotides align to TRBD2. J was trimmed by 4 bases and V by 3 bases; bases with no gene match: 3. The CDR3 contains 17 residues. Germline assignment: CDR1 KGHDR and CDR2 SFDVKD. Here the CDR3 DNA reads TGTGCCACCAGTGATCTGGGGACTAGCGGGAGGTACAATGAGCAGTTCTTC. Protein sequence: CATSDLGTSGRYNEQFF.

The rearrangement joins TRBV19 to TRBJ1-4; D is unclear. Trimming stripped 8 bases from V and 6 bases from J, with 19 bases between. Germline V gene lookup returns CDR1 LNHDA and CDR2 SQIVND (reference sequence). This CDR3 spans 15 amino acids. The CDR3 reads CASGKKGRVDEKLFF. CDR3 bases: TGTGCCAGTGGCAAGAAAGGGCGGGTTGATGAAAAACTGTTTTTT. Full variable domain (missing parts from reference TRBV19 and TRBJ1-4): DGGITQSPKYLFRKEGQNVTLSCEQNLNHDAMYWYRQDPGQGLRLIYYSQIVNDFQKGDIAEGYSVSREKKESFPLTVTSAQKNPTAFYLCASGKKGRVDEKLFFGSGTQLSVL.

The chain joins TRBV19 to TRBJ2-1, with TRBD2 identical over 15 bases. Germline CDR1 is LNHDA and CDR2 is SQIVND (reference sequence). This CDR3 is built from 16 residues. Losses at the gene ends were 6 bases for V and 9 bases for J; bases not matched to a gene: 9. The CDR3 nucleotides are TGTGCCAGTAGCAGGAGCGGACTAGCGGGAGGGTCTGAGCAGTTCTTC. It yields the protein CASSRSGLAGGSEQFF.

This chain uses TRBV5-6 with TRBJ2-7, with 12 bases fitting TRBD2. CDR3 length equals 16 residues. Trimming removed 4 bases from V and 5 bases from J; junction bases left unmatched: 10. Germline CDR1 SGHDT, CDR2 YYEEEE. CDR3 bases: TGTGCCAGCAGCCCCGATCTAGCGGGAGGGAGAGACGAGCAGTACTTC. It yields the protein CASSPDLAGGRDEQYF.

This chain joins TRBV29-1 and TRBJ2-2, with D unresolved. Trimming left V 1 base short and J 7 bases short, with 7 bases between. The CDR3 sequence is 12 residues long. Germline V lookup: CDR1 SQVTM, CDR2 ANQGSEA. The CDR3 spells CSVEGDFGELFF. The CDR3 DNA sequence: TGCAGCGTTGAAGGGGATTTCGGGGAGCTGTTTTTT.

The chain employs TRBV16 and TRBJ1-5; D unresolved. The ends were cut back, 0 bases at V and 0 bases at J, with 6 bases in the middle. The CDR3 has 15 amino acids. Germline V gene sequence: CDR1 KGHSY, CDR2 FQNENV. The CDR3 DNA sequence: TGTGCCAGCAGCCAATCGGCAGATAGCAATCAGCCCCAGCATTTT. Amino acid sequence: CASSQSADSNQPQHF.

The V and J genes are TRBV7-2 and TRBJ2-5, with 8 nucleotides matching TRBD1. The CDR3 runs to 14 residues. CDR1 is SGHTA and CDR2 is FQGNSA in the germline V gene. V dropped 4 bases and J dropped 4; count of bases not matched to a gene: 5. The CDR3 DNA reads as TGTGCCAGCAGCTCAGGGGGCGCGGGAGAGACCCAGTACTTC. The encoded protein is CASSSGGAGETQYF.

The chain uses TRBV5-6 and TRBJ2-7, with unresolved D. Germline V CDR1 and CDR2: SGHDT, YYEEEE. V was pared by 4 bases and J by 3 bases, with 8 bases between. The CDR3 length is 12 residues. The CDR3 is CASSRLDYEQYF. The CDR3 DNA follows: TGTGCCAGCAGCCGCCTCGACTACGAGCAGTACTTC.

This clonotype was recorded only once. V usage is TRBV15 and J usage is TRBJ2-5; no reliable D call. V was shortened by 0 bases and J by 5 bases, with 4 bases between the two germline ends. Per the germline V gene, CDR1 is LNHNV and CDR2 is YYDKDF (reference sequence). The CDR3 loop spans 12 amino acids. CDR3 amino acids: CATSRDVETQYF. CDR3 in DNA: TGTGCCACCAGCAGAGATGTGGAGACCCAGTACTTC. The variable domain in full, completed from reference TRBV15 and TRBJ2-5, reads DAMVIQNPRYQVTQFGKPVTLSCSQTLNHNVMYWYQQKSSQAPKLLFHYYDKDFNNEADTPDNFQSRRPNTSFCFLDIRSPGLGDTAMYLCATSRDVETQYFGPGTRLLVL.

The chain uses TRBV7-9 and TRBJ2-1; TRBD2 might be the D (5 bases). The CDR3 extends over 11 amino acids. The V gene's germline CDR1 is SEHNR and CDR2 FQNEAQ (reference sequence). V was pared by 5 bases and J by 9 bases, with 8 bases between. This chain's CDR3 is CASSRGLEQFF. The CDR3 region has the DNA TGTGCCAGCAGCCGAGGGCTTGAGCAGTTCTTC.

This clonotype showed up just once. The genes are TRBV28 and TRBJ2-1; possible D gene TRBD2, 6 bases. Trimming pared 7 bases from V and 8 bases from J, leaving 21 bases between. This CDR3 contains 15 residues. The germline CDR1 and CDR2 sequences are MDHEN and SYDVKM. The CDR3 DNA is TGTGCCAGCACCTACCACGGGAGAGGGGTGGATGAGCAGTTCTTC. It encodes CASTYHGRGVDEQFF.

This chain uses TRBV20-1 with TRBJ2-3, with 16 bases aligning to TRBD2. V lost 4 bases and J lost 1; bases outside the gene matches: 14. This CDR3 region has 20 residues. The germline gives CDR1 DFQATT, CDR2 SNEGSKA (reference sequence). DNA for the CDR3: TGCAGTGCTACACCTACCTCGGGACTAGCGGGGGGGCCAGGCACAGATACGCAGTATTTT. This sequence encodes CSATPTSGLAGGPGTDTQYF.

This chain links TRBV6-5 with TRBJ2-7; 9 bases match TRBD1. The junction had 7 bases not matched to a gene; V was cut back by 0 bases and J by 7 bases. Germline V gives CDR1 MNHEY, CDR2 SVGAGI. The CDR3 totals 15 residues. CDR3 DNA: TGTGCCAGCAGTTACTCGGGACAGGGACTTGAGGAGCAGTACTTC. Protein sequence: CASSYSGQGLEEQYF.

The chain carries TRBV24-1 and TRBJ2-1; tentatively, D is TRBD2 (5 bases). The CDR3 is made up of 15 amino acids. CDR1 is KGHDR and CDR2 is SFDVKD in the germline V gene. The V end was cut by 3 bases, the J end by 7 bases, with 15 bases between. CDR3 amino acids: CATSDAQEAENEQFF. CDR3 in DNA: TGTGCCACCAGTGATGCCCAGGAGGCGGAGAATGAGCAGTTCTTC.

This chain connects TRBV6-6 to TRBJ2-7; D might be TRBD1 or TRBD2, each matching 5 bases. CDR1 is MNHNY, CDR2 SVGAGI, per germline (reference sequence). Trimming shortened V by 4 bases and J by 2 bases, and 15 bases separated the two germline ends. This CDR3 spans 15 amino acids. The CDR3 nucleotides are TGTGCCAGCAGTTCCCGGGGCAGTGCTACCTACGAGCAGTACTTC. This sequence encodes CASSSRGSATYEQYF.

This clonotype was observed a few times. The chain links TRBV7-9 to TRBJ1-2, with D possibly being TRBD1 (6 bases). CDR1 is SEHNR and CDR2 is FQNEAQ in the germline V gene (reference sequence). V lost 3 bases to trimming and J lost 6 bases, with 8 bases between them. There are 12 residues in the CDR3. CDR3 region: CASSFNRDGYTF. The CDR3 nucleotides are TGTGCCAGCAGCTTTAACAGGGATGGCTACACCTTC.

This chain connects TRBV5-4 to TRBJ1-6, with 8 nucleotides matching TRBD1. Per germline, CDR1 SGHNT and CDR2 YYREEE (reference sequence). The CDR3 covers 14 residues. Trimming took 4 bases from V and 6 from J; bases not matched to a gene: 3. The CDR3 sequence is CASSNGQGNSPLHF. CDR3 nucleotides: TGTGCCAGCAGCAATGGACAGGGTAATTCACCCCTCCACTTT.

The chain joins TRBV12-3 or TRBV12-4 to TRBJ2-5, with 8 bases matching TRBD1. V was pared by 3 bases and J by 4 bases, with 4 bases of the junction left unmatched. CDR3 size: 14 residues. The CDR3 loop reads CASSFRTGSETQYF. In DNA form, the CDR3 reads TGTGCCAGCAGTTTCCGGACAGGGTCAGAGACCCAGTACTTC.

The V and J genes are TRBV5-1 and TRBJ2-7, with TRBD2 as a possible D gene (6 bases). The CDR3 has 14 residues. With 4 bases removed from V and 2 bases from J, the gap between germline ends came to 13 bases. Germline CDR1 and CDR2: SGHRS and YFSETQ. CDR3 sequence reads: CASSAGTYTYEQYF. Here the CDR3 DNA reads TGCGCCAGCAGCGCCGGGACTTATACCTACGAGCAGTACTTC.

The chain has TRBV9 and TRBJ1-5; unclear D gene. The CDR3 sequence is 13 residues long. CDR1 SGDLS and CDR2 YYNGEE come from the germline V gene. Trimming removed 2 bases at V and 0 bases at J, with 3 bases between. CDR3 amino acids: CASSVSSNQPQHF. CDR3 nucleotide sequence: TGTGCCAGCAGCGTTAGTAGCAATCAGCCCCAGCATTTT.

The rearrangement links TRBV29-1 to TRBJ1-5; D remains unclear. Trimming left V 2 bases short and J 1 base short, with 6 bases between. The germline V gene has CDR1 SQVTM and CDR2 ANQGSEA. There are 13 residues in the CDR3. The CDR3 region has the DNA TGCAGCGTTGAAAGTGGGAGCAATCAGCCCCAGCATTTT. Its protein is CSVESGSNQPQHF. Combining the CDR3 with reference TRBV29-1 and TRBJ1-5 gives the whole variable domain SAVISQKPSRDICQRGTSLTIQCQVDSQVTMMFWYRQQPGQSLTLIATANQGSEATYESGFVIDKFPISRPNLTFSTLTVSNMSPEDSSIYLCSVESGSNQPQHFGDGTRLSIL.

For the CDR3, the DNA is TGTGCCAGCAGCGTCCGGACGGAGCGGGGGGGCTACAATGAGCAGTTCTTC. It is translated as CASSVRTERGGYNEQFF. The V gene is TRBV9, the J gene TRBJ2-1, with 10 bases lining up with TRBD2. The trim removed 2 bases at V and 3 bases at J, leaving 8 bases unmatched. CDR1 and CDR2 from the germline V gene are SGDLS and YYNGEE. The CDR3 contains 17 residues.

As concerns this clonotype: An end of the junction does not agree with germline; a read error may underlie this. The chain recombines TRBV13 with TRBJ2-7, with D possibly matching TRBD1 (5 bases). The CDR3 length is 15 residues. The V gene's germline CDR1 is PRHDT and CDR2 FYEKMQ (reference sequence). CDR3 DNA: TGTGCCAGCAGCATAGGGGTCACAACCTACTACGAGCAGTACTTC. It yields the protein CASSIGVTTYYEQYF.

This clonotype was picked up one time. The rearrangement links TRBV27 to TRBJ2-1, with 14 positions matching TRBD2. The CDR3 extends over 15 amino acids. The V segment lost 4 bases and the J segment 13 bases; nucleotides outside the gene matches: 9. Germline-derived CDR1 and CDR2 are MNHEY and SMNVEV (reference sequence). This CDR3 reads CASSWTSGRPWVQFF. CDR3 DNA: TGTGCCAGCAGTTGGACTAGCGGGAGGCCATGGGTCCAGTTCTTC.

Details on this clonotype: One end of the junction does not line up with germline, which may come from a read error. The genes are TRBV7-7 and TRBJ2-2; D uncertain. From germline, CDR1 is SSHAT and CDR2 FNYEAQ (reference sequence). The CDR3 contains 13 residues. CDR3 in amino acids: CASTPSGTGELFF. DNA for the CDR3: TGTGCTAGCACTCCATCAGGCACCGGGGAGCTGTTTTTT.

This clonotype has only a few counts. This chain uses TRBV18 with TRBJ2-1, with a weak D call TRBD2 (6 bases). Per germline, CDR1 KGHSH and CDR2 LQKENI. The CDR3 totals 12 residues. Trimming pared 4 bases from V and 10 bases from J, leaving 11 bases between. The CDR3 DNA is TGTGCCAGCTCACTAAGGGGAGGAGAGCAGTTCTTC. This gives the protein CASSLRGGEQFF. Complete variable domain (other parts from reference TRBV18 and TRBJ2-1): NAGVMQNPRHLVRRRGQEARLRCSPMKGHSHVYWYRQLPEEGLKFMVYLQKENIIDESGMPKERFSAEFPKEGPSILRIQQVVRGDSAAYFCASSLRGGEQFFGPGTRLTVL.

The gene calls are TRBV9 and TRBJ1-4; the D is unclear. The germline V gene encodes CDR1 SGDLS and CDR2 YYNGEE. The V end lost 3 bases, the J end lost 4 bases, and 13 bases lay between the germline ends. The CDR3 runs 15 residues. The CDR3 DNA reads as TGTGCCAGCAGCGGCTCTTCCGGGATTAATGAAAAACTGTTTTTT. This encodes CASSGSSGINEKLFF.